The following is a T cell receptor beta chain sequence with its context. The antigen is undetermined. Patients with chemo-refractory metastatic non-small-cell lung cancer received focal radiation plus CTLA-4 blockade with ipilimumab. These data originate in a study of radiotherapy plus CTLA-4 blockade in lung cancer. Study context: Overall, 18% of patients showed an objective response, while 25% to 40% attained disease control.

Study-wide findings and caveats: Blood TCR clones of tumor origin expanded after radiotherapy plus ipilimumab. Reports state that early shifts in blood T cell clones, with interferon-beta, best predicted response.

This CDR3 comprises 18 residues. The germline V gene has CDR1 LGHNA and CDR2 YSLEER. Assay used: immunoSEQ multiplex PCR; TCRdb lists only in-frame clones, some missing. Of around 30,000 clones listed, 60% to 80% are singletons. The chain recombines TRBV4-3 with TRBJ2-5; 15 bases align to TRBD2. Near its end, the DNA agrees better with TRBJ2-7, so the J call may be wrong. The source of this sequence is a human donor with non-small cell lung cancer whose response to radiotherapy plus ipilimumab could not be evaluated. The material sequenced was peripheral blood, taken from a patient treated with radiotherapy plus ipilimumab. The chain's CDR3 is CASSQWTSGRGCSYEQYF. CDR3 bases: TGCGCCAGCAGCCAATGGACTAGCGGGAGGGGGTGCTCCTACGAGCAGTACTTC.